This entry concerns a single TCR beta chain. Its antigen is currently unknown. This sample was included in a study of radiotherapy plus CTLA-4 blockade in lung cancer. Study-level information: Around 19% of patients responded objectively, and 25% to 40% achieved disease control.

Using immunoSEQ multiplex PCR, the repertoire was profiled, and TCRdb retains in-frame clones only, with some absent. In the table there are tens of thousands of clones, about three quarters of which are singletons. In chemo-refractory metastatic non-small-cell lung cancer, patients got ipilimumab CTLA-4 blockade together with focal radiation. Study-wide results and limits: The study found tumor-derived TCR clones expanded in blood after radiotherapy plus ipilimumab. Response, reportedly, was best predicted by interferon-beta along with early blood T cell clone dynamics.

This sequence was found in a human donor with non-small cell lung cancer whose response to radiotherapy plus ipilimumab could not be evaluated. Source: peripheral blood, taken from a patient treated with radiotherapy plus ipilimumab.

The CDR3 sequence: CASSLGQGRDEQFF. The CDR3 DNA reads as TGCGCCAGCAGCTTGGGACAGGGAAGGGATGAGCAGTTCTTC. The V call is TRBV5-1, the J call TRBJ2-1; the match to TRBD1 covers 7 bases. After removal of 0 bases from V and 8 bases from J, the junction contained 5 bases not matched to a gene. The CDR3 loop spans 14 amino acids. CDR1 is SGHRS, CDR2 YFSETQ, per germline.